The clone carrying this TCR beta chain was seen only once. The antigen is not known. Germline CDR1 SGHAT, CDR2 FQNNGV. This CDR3 has 17 amino acids. The V segment lost 5 bases and the J segment 4 bases; nucleotides outside the gene matches: 17. Researchers ran the PCR with 60 Vbeta and 13 Jbeta primers. Using immunoSEQ multiplex PCR, the repertoire was profiled, and TCRdb retains in-frame clones only, with some absent. The top ten hold roughly 4.5% of the sample, which has approximately 180,000 clones, approximately 80% seen once. The data were taken from a study of cytomegalovirus exposure and HLA in healthy donors. Background on the study: One earlier analysis, a look at approximately 180 million T cells, found approximately 120 million unique TCR beta sequences.

General study points: Rare TCR sequences predominated, though certain public TCRs were found in many donors. A later analysis, which compared TCR beta chains of equal frequency, found the HLA-associated ones more clonally expanded.

The V and J genes are TRBV11-2 and TRBJ2-7; 7 bases are shared with TRBD2. The source is a woman aged 18-35 years in good health and CMV-seropositive. The sequenced sample was PBMCs. The CDR3 bases are TGTGCCAGCAGCCCTCGGGGAGGGGAGATGTTTTCGTACGAGCAGTACTTC. Its translation: CASSPRGGEMFSYEQYF.